This passage covers 17 T cell receptor beta chains from one sample sequenced in a study of T cell responses to AZD1222 COVID-19 vaccine. The table came from immunoSEQ multiplex PCR; TCRdb's copy has only in-frame clones and leaves some out. The table has roughly 200,000 clones, roughly 94% seen once. This specimen was peripheral blood, taken 28 days after the second dose of the MenACWY control vaccine. The receptor source for this set is an adult who received the MenACWY meningococcal vaccine as a control.

The chain uses TRBV24-1 and TRBJ2-5; TRBD2 agrees at 11 bases. Unmatched junction bases numbered 3, after V lost 0 bases and J lost 4 bases. CDR1 and CDR2 (germline): KGHDR, SFDVKD. CDR3 length: 16 residues. CDR3 amino acids: CATSDLGLAGRETQYF. CDR3 in DNA: TGTGCCACCAGTGATTTGGGACTAGCGGGTCGAGAGACCCAGTACTTC.

This sequence joins TRBV2 and TRBJ1-1; D may be TRBD1 (6 bases). Germline CDR1 and CDR2: SNHLY and FYNNEI. The length of the CDR3 is 12 residues. V was shortened by 7 bases and J by 6 bases, with 12 bases between the two germline ends. CDR3 residues: CASTSGAPEAFF. The CDR3 DNA reads as TGTGCCAGCACCTCAGGGGCCCCTGAAGCTTTCTTT.

The rearrangement joins TRBV15 to TRBJ1-4; weak D call: TRBD1 (5 bases). Germline V gives CDR1 LNHNV, CDR2 YYDKDF (reference sequence). CDR3 size: 14 residues. Trimming took off 3 bases at V and 4 bases at J, with 9 bases between the two ends. The CDR3 region is CATSSRAGNEKLFF. Written as DNA, the CDR3 is TGTGCCACCAGCAGCAGGGCCGGTAATGAAAAACTGTTTTTT.

V and J are TRBV7-2 and TRBJ2-1, with TRBD2 matching over 8 bases. Per the germline V gene, CDR1 is SGHTA and CDR2 is FQGNSA. Germline trimming cut 1 base from V and 3 bases from J; bases unmatched to any gene: 5. The CDR3 is 16 amino acids. The CDR3 DNA follows: TGTGCCAGCAGCTTAGTAGGTAGCGGGAACTACAATGAGCAGTTCTTC. This translates into CASSLVGSGNYNEQFF. Full variable domain (missing parts from reference TRBV7-2 and TRBJ2-1): GAGVSQSPSNKVTEKGKDVELRCDPISGHTALYWYRQSLGQGLEFLIYFQGNSAPDKSGLPSDRFSAERTGGSVSTLTIQRTQQEDSAVYLCASSLVGSGNYNEQFFGPGTRLTVL.

V is TRBV3-1 (or the pseudogene TRBV3-2) and J is TRBJ1-1, with 7 positions matching TRBD1. The CDR3 length is 14 residues. V lost 4 bases to trimming and J lost 4 bases; unmatched junction nucleotides: 6. Germline values: CDR1 LGHDT, CDR2 YNNKEL (reference sequence). The CDR3 here is CASSRQGGSTEAFF. DNA of the CDR3: TGTGCCAGCAGCCGACAGGGTGGTAGCACTGAAGCTTTCTTT.

The chain recombines TRBV5-1 with TRBJ2-7, with TRBD2 matching 8 bases. Trimming took 0 bases from V and 3 from J; bases not matched to a gene: 5. Germline lookup yields CDR1 SGHRS and CDR2 YFSETQ. The CDR3 contains 15 residues. Here the CDR3 DNA reads TGCGCCAGCAGCTTGGTCGCGGGAGGTAGCTACGAGCAGTACTTC. Protein sequence: CASSLVAGGSYEQYF.

The V call is TRBV7-6, the J call TRBJ2-7; 10 bases are shared with TRBD2. This CDR3 has 15 amino acids. V was pared by 0 bases and J by 3 bases, with 2 bases of the junction left unmatched. The germline gives CDR1 SGHVS, CDR2 FNYEAQ. For the CDR3, the DNA is TGTGCCAGCAGCTTAGCGGTAGCGGGGGGCTACGAGCAGTACTTC. Translating gives CASSLAVAGGYEQYF.

This chain links TRBV5-1 with TRBJ2-7, with TRBD2 identical over 12 bases. Germline assignment: CDR1 SGHRS and CDR2 YFSETQ. There are 15 residues in the CDR3. Trimming cost V 3 bases and J 4 bases; bases outside gene matches: 5. CDR3 in amino acids: CASSWTSGIGYEQYF. In nucleotides, the CDR3 is TGCGCCAGCAGCTGGACTAGCGGGATTGGGTACGAGCAGTACTTC.

The chain uses TRBV11-2 and TRBJ2-7; 9 bases agree with TRBD2. This CDR3 has 15 residues. V dropped 1 base and J dropped 4; count of bases not matched to a gene: 5. Germline assignment: CDR1 SGHAT and CDR2 FQNNGV. The CDR3 is CASSLVLAGGYEQYF. The CDR3 DNA reads TGTGCCAGCAGCTTAGTACTAGCGGGTGGATACGAGCAGTACTTC.

The rearrangement joins TRBV5-1 to TRBJ2-7, with 7 nucleotides matching TRBD1. This CDR3 comprises 15 residues. V was clipped by 4 bases and J by 3 bases; unmatched bases: 10. CDR1 is SGHRS and CDR2 is YFSETQ in the germline V gene. The CDR3 DNA is TGCGCCAGCAGCCAACGACAGGGATCCCACTACGAGCAGTACTTC. Translation gives CASSQRQGSHYEQYF. Filled out from reference TRBV5-1 and TRBJ2-7, the complete variable domain reads KAGVTQTPRYLIKTRGQQVTLSCSPISGHRSVSWYQQTPGQGLQFLFEYFSETQRNKGNFPGRFSGRQFSNSRSEMNVSTLELGDSALYLCASSQRQGSHYEQYFGPGTRLTVT.

V and J are TRBV7-9 and TRBJ2-1, with 8 bases aligning to TRBD2. The CDR3 totals 15 residues. V lost 6 bases to trimming and J lost 7 bases; unmatched junction nucleotides: 11. Looked up from germline, CDR1 is SEHNR and CDR2 is FQNEAQ (reference sequence). Here the CDR3 reads CASRTPSGGSNEQFF. In DNA form, the CDR3 reads TGTGCCAGCAGGACCCCGAGCGGGGGATCAAATGAGCAGTTCTTC.

CDR3 nucleotides: TGTGCCAGCAGTGATACGCGGTGGACGTATGGAGAGCAGTACTTC. Amino acid sequence: CASSDTRWTYGEQYF. The chain couples TRBV6-1 to TRBJ2-7; D is unresolved. V shed 3 bases and J shed 7 bases, with 19 bases lying between them. CDR1 is MNHNS and CDR2 is SASEGT in the germline V gene. There are 15 residues in the CDR3.

The chain combines TRBV29-1 with TRBJ2-7; D may correspond to TRBD1 or TRBD2 (6 bases each). The CDR3 is 12 residues long. Between the trimmed V and J ends, which lost 5 bases and 5 bases, there was a span of 13 bases. Germline CDR1 and CDR2: SQVTM and ANQGSEA. The CDR3 spells CSVSGGRDEQYF. The CDR3 DNA reads as TGCAGCGTTTCCGGGGGCAGAGACGAGCAGTACTTC.

The chain is built from TRBV28 and TRBJ2-7; weak D call: TRBD1 (6 bases). Germline CDR1 is MDHEN and CDR2 is SYDVKM. V lost 7 bases and J lost 6, with 16 bases in between. The length of the CDR3 is 13 residues. The CDR3 reads CASIRATGSEQYF. The CDR3 nucleotides are TGTGCCAGCATTCGGGCGACAGGAAGCGAGCAGTACTTC.

The CDR3 is CASSIRRANEAFF. As DNA, the CDR3 is TGTGCCAGTAGTATCCGCAGGGCTAATGAAGCTTTCTTT. The V gene is TRBV19, the J gene TRBJ1-1, with D maybe TRBD1 (5 bases). Germline V gene data show CDR1 as LNHDA and CDR2 as SQIVND (reference sequence). The CDR3 is 13 amino acids. Deletions cut 3 bases from V and 7 bases from J, with 12 bases between.

J is TRBJ1-3 and V is TRBV29-1; D is possibly TRBD1 (5 bases). Germline-derived CDR1 and CDR2 are SQVTM and ANQGSEA. Trimming left V 4 bases short and J 0 bases short, with 13 bases between. This CDR3 is built from 15 residues. DNA of the CDR3: TGCAGCGTTGTTGGTGGGACTGACTCTGGAAACACCATATATTTT. Its protein product is CSVVGGTDSGNTIYF. Full variable domain (rest looked up from reference TRBV29-1 and TRBJ1-3): SAVISQKPSRDICQRGTSLTIQCQVDSQVTMMFWYRQQPGQSLTLIATANQGSEATYESGFVIDKFPISRPNLTFSTLTVSNMSPEDSSIYLCSVVGGTDSGNTIYFGEGSWLTVV.

The rearrangement links TRBV6-5 to TRBJ2-3; D is undetermined. This CDR3 is 11 amino acids long. Germline-derived CDR1 and CDR2 are MNHEY and SVGAGI. Trimming stripped 10 bases from V and 6 bases from J, with 11 bases between. The CDR3 spells CATTYQDTQYF. The DNA of the CDR3 is TGTGCCACCACTTATCAGGATACGCAGTATTTT.